This TCR beta chain was found in a study of CD39 and CD103 CD8 tumor-infiltrating T cells (dated by TCRdb to about 2018). Concerning the study at large: Repertoire comparisons were shown for an HPV-positive HNSCC, an HPV-negative HNSCC, an ovarian cancer and a melanoma patient. TCRbeta CDR3 deep sequencing compared repertoires of CD8 TIL subsets defined by CD103 and CD39 with peripheral memory CD8 T cells.

Genomic DNA was extracted with the DNeasy Blood and Tissue Kit from 10,000 to 100,000 sorted cells per subset. The immunoSEQ service sequenced and mapped the TCRbeta V-J or V-D-J regions, with coverage above 9x for each sample. Per the source publication's procedure: Analysis was restricted to productive rearrangements exported from the immunoSEQ Analyzer platform, and clonality was assessed using the 500 most abundant clones. The Morisita-Horn similarity index and the Jaccard index were used to quantify repertoire overlap between populations. In about six cancer patients, Morisita-Horn similarity was measured between the TCR repertoires of CD8 T-cell subsets. Not all clones reach the TCRdb copy of this immuneACCESS table, which keeps in-frame sequences only. Checked studies attribute under half of the gap to unresolved V genes and leave the rest unexplained. V and J calls plus clone size are reproduced from that table; the DNA served to infer D and trimming. In this sample the table shows about 15,000 clones, about nine tenths of which occur a single time. Around 4% of the sample is held by the ten biggest clonotypes.

Patients were not receiving therapy at sample collection, though earlier treatments ranged from chemotherapy, radiotherapy, surgery and immunotherapy to none. After thawing, cells went through T lymphocyte enrichment using a negative-selection kit, with EpCAM beads added for tumor-infiltrating lymphocytes. Memory CD8 T cells were sorted using a CD8+CD4-CD45RA- gate, without regard to whether the cells expressed CCR7. Before analysis, peripheral blood mononuclear cells were isolated on a Ficoll-Paque PLUS gradient and cryopreserved. Populations were sorted to around 99% purity on a FACSAria II, and cell pellets were frozen for TCR sequencing without culture. CDR1 and CDR2, per the germline V gene (reference sequence), are LNHDA and SQIVND. V is cut by 10 bases and J by 4 bases, and the space between the germline ends is 26 bases. The CDR3 covers 17 residues, taking in both the cysteine and the phenylalanine. Solely the CDR3 DNA is kept, with 51 bases framed from the first base.

In regard to this clone: The specificity of this receptor is unknown. The sample holds no much larger clone one base away, and base qualities are not on file.

Results the study describes overall, beyond this receptor: DP TIL clonotypes were rarely found in blood or uninvolved lymph node, whereas DN TIL clonotypes largely overlapped peripheral memory CD8 repertoires. DP CD8 TILs appeared to be more oligoclonal than DN and SP CD8 TILs and blood memory CD8 T cells, with roughly 56-86% covered by the top 30 clonotypes.

The clonotype originates from a human donor with head and neck squamous cell carcinoma. The chain couples TRBV19 to TRBJ1-3; TRBD1 is a weak D gene call, 5 bases matching. Sequencing was carried out using CD8+ T cells sorted from blood. In light of the paper, this sample's cell subset or site label describes: total memory CD8 T cells (CD45RA-CCR7+/-) from blood or uninvolved lymph node. In nucleotide form, the sequence is TGTGCCACAGGACATATTTCTAGTTCGCGGGGAGGAAACACCATATATTTT. This encodes CATGHISSSRGGNTIYF.